These T cell receptor beta chains were read from a single sample in a study of shared clonotypes between healthy human individuals. Only in-frame clones appear in the TCRdb table, and some are missing; sequencing was by immunoSEQ multiplex PCR. The sample yields about 2 million clones, over 85% seen once. Source material: naive CD4+ T cells sorted from blood. These receptors were collected from a man aged 18 to 29 in good health. The CDR3 runs from the conserved cysteine through the conserved F or W. Clone size is stated in some rows and not others, as once, few, many or a class when expanded.

clone size	V gene	J gene	CDR3 protein
-	TRBV27	TRBJ1-6	CASKGGFGSPLHF
-	TRBV30	TRBJ1-5	CAWSASGQGANQPQHF
once	TRBV18	TRBJ1-1	CASSPRQGNTEAFF
-	TRBV7-8	TRBJ1-1	CASSIQENTEAFF
-	TRBV18	TRBJ2-2	CASSPGRNTGELFF
-	TRBV29-1	TRBJ2-1	CSVANNEQFF
-	TRBV4-3	TRBJ2-1	CASSQVEGLRSGRASYNEQFF
-	TRBV5-6	TRBJ2-5	CASSWGLDQETQYF
-	TRBV7-2	TRBJ2-7	CASSSPGGSSYEQYF
-	TRBV6-6	TRBJ1-2	CASSHRQDYNYGYTF
-	TRBV10-3	TRBJ2-1	CAISAGKIANEQFF
-	TRBV29-1	TRBJ1-1	CSVIQFINTEAFF
-	TRBV19	TRBJ2-7	CASSIVGPYEQYF
-	TRBV2	TRBJ2-2	CASSPGENTGELFF
-	TRBV19	TRBJ2-4	CASSTPGFKNIQYF
-	TRBV7-2	TRBJ2-3	CASSRDRGGTDTQYF
-	TRBV5-6	TRBJ1-3	CASSKNDRGSGNTIYF
-	TRBV7-2	TRBJ2-5	CASSLRPSGQETQYF
-	TRBV28	TRBJ2-1	CASSPGAPGGNEQFF
-	TRBV30	TRBJ2-5	CAWSPGWGRETQYF
-	TRBV5-6	TRBJ2-3	CASSPYGTDTQYF
-	TRBV4-3	TRBJ2-1	CASSQGGRDYNEQFF
-	TRBV27	TRBJ1-2	CASSLNKGYGYTF
-	TRBV18	TRBJ2-5	CASSPPRGRKSGGQETQYF
-	TRBV7-2	TRBJ2-3	CASSLALAGGPKTDTQYF
-	TRBV2	TRBJ2-5	CASRKTGLQETQYF
-	TRBV7-2	TRBJ1-2	CASSPRAPSNYGYTF
-	TRBV9	TRBJ2-5	CASSVGPSRGEQETQYF
-	TRBV5-6	TRBJ1-2	CASSLRQGGYGYTF
-	TRBV6-5	TRBJ1-2	CASSYLPGAGYGYTF
-	TRBV5-8	TRBJ1-3	CASSFKSYSSGNTIYF
-	TRBV6-6	TRBJ1-1	CASSYSEMGGRAEAFF
-	TRBV5-4	TRBJ1-1	CASSLEGEVLNTEAFF
-	TRBV20-1	TRBJ2-7	CSAETSYEQYF